Listed below are T cell receptor beta chains from one sample, sequenced in a study of T cell responses to AZD1222 COVID-19 vaccine. Profiling relied on immunoSEQ multiplex PCR, and the TCRdb table lists in-frame clones only, not all of them. The sample lists over 110,000 clones; roughly 93% were seen once. The sequencing here drew on peripheral blood, taken after recovery from COVID-19. The source of these receptors is an adult who had recovered from COVID-19. Both conserved end residues are part of each CDR3. A D gene is named only where the DNA matches it firmly. Clone size is not always given. Where it is, it says once, few, many or a class for expanded clones.

D gene | J gene | V gene | clone size | CDR3 DNA | CDR3 protein
NA | TRBJ1-1 | TRBV19 | NA | TGTGCCAGTAGTATTGCAGGGACTGGGCGGCGATCTGAAGCTTTCTTT | CASSIAGTGRRSEAFF
TRBD2 | TRBJ2-5 | TRBV18 | NA | TGTGCCAGCTCACCACTAGGACTAGCGGGAGGTGTCCAAGAGACCCAGTACTTC | CASSPLGLAGGVQETQYF
NA | TRBJ1-4 | TRBV5-1 | NA | TGCGCCAGCAGCACCGGGGGCGCAACAACTAATGAAAAACTGTTTTTT | CASSTGGATTNEKLFF
TRBD1 | TRBJ2-2 | TRBV6-1 | NA | TGTGCCAGCAGTGCCTCCGGGACAGGGATCGGCACCGGGGAGCTGTTTTTT | CASSASGTGIGTGELFF
NA | TRBJ1-1 | TRBV6-2/TRBV6-3 | NA | TGTGCCAGCAGTTACGTTTTGAGCAGGGTGACTGAAGCTTTCTTT | CASSYVLSRVTEAFF
NA | TRBJ2-2 | TRBV25-1 | NA | TGTGCCAGCAGATACAGGGATGGCGGGGAGCTGTTTTTT | CASRYRDGGELFF
TRBD2 | TRBJ2-1 | TRBV7-2 | NA | TGTGCCAGCAGCTTAGTGCGGGCTAGCGGGGGCAATGAGCAGTTCTTC | CASSLVRASGGNEQFF
NA | TRBJ2-1 | TRBV7-7 | once | TGTGCTAGCAGCTTAGTGGCAGGGATAGGCGATGAGCAGTTCTTC | CASSLVAGIGDEQFF
NA | TRBJ1-2 | TRBV28 | NA | TGTGCCAGCAGTTTATCCGGCTCTAACTATGGCTACACCTTC | CASSLSGSNYGYTF
TRBD1 | TRBJ1-2 | TRBV9 | once | TGTGCCAGCAGCGTACTACAGGGGAACTATGGCTACACCTTC | CASSVLQGNYGYTF
NA | TRBJ2-7 | TRBV6-5 | once | TGTGCCAGCAGCGGGTCATTCGAGCAGTACTTC | CASSGSFEQYF
NA | TRBJ2-6 | TRBV7-8 | NA | TGTGCCAGCAGCTTAGTTCCTGGGGCCAACGTCCTGACTTTC | CASSLVPGANVLTF
NA | TRBJ2-1 | TRBV3-1/TRBV3-2 | NA | TGTGCCAGCAGCCCCGACTACTTTGAGCAGTTCTTC | CASSPDYFEQFF
NA | TRBJ1-1 | TRBV28 | NA | TGTGCCAGCAGTTTACGGGTGCCAGCGCAAGCTTTCTTT | CASSLRVPAQAFF
TRBD1 | TRBJ1-4 | TRBV15 | NA | TGTGCCACCAGCAGAGGCGGGACAGCTAATGAAAAACTGTTTTTT | CATSRGGTANEKLFF
TRBD1 | TRBJ2-3 | TRBV28 | NA | TGTGCCAGCAGTTTCCGGGACAGGGTACGAGATACGCAGTATTTT | CASSFRDRVRDTQYF
NA | TRBJ2-5 | TRBV19 | NA | TGTGCCAGTAGTGTACAGGTTTTGGAGACCCAGTACTTC | CASSVQVLETQYF
NA | TRBJ1-4 | TRBV18 | NA | TGTGCCAGCTCACCGCTTTCGGGCAGTTTTAATGAAAAACTGTTTTTT | CASSPLSGSFNEKLFF
TRBD2 | TRBJ2-7 | TRBV28 | NA | TGTGCCAGCAGTTTAGCTAGCGGATACGCCTACGAGCAGTACTTC | CASSLASGYAYEQYF